Listed here are 2 T cell receptor beta chains from one sample, sequenced in a study of T-cell reconstitution after alpha-beta-depleted transplantation in children. Unique molecular identifiers were built into the TCRbeta library. A single record per CDR3 protein comes from TCRdb applying MiXCR to the PCR reads. The sample shows roughly 240,000 distinct CDR3 sequences, roughly 7.7% of them seen only once. Sequencing was performed on PBMCs, mostly from graft donor cells, taken 180 days after TCRalphabeta/CD19-depleted stem cell transplant. All receptors derive from a male patient younger than 18 who had a stem cell transplant for acute lymphoblastic leukemia, so the T cells may come from the graft donor.

Ten or more counts support this clonotype. This chain connects TRBV29-1 to TRBJ2-1, with D tentatively TRBD1 (6 bases). The CDR3 covers 12 residues. V was pared by 7 bases and J by 7 bases, with 14 bases between. The germline CDR1 and CDR2 sequences are SQVTM and ANQGSEA. CDR3 sequence reads: CSAEQGWNEQFF. In nucleotides, the CDR3 is TGCAGCGCCGAACAGGGTTGGAATGAGCAGTTCTTC.

In its sample, this clonotype was seen many times. The V call is TRBV20-1, the J call TRBJ2-3; 12 bases align to TRBD2. The V and J ends lost 2 bases and 5 bases, in that order; junction bases with no gene match: 5. The germline gives CDR1 DFQATT, CDR2 SNEGSKA (reference sequence). CDR3 length: 15 residues. In DNA, the CDR3 is TGCAGTGCTAGAACTAGCGGGGGGTTAGGAGATACGCAGTATTTT. It is translated as CSARTSGGLGDTQYF.